This TCR beta chain was captured by sequencing in a study of blood T cell repertoires in COVID-19 (dated by TCRdb to the early 2020s). At the level of the whole study: The collaborator samples originated in the United States, Italy and Spain and spanned the acute and convalescent phases of COVID-19. The material from the prospective study consisted of cDNA or gDNA derived from T cells, B-cell-depleted T cells, or PBMCs. Deeply sampled blood TCRbeta repertoires from subjects exposed to, actively infected with, or recovered from COVID-19 were included in the dataset. The repertoires were made available in a free public database intended to serve as a resource for research on the immune response to SARS-CoV-2. Samples were obtained from the ongoing ImmuneRACE study (first 160 participants) and from some 1,200 subjects provided by 6 global collaborators. A de-identified subject ID, COVID-19 status, age in years and sex were almost always included in the sample metadata. Where HLA class I and class II types were available, the types were taken from metadata supplied by the sample provider, not from assay-based typing.

In Seattle, one collaborating source enrolled patients while the infection was active and tracked those patients longitudinally over the course of disease. Collaborating institutions collected whole blood in K2EDTA tubes following their own protocols. For TCRbeta analysis, collaborators shipped samples as frozen whole blood, isolated PBMCs, or DNA extracted from either of those sample types. The CDR3, cysteine through phenylalanine, is 14 amino acids long. Only the CDR3 DNA stays, 42 bases, in frame from base 1. The germline V gene (reference sequence) supplies CDR1 LNHDA and CDR2 SQIVND. Between the V and J ends, shortened by 3 bases and 6 bases respectively, the junction contains 15 bases. Concerning this clone itself: No cognate antigen has been identified for it. Within one base of it there is no much larger clone, and no base qualities were kept.

The immunoSEQ Assay, a bias-controlled multiplex PCR, was used to amplify TCRbeta CDR3 regions from genomic DNA. As for the original processing: The number of nucleated cells in each sample was estimated from the amplification of reference gene primers within the assay. Sequence reads were collapsed and filtered to measure the absolute abundance of every unique TCRbeta CDR3 rearrangement. For each sample, productive Simpson clonality was calculated as the square root of Simpson's diversity index across productive rearrangements. The source is immuneACCESS, and TCRdb retained only in-frame sequences with V and J called. Part of the clones is not carried over; for the studies checked, unresolved V genes explain less than half of this, and the remainder is unexplained. V and J calls and clone size are as listed in that table; D and trimming were resolved from the DNA. This sample is represented by under 300,000 clones; roughly 84% of them were singletons. In total, the top ten clones hold 1.4% to 1.5% of the sample.

Here is what the overall study found, with its caveats: The amount of clinical and demographic metadata varied by source and participant and was provided uncurated.

The chain employs TRBV19 and TRBJ2-7; the best D guess is TRBD1, with 6 bases matching. The sample comprised peripheral blood. The sequence derives from a human donor with COVID-19, enrolled during active disease. The donor label of this sample is uncertain. The nucleotide sequence is given as TGTGCCAGTAGTATTGGTGGGGGCGCGGGCGAGCAGTACTTC. The encoded protein is CASSIGGGAGEQYF.